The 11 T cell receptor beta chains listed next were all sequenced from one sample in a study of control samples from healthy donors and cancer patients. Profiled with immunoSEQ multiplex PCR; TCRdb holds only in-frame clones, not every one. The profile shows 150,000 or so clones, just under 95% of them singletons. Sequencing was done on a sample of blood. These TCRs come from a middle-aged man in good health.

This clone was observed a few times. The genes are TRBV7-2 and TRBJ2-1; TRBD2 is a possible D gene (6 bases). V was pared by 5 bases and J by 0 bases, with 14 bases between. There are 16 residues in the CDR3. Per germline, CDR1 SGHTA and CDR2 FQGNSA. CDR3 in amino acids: CASSPQLASSYNEQFF. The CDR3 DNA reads TGTGCCAGCAGCCCACAACTAGCCAGCTCCTACAATGAGCAGTTCTTC.

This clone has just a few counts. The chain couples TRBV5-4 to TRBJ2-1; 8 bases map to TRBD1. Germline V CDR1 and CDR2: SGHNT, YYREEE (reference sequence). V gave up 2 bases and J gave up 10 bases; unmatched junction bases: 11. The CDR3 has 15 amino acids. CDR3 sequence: CASSFAGGAMGEQFF. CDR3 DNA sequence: TGTGCCAGCAGCTTCGCAGGGGGCGCGATGGGGGAGCAGTTCTTC.

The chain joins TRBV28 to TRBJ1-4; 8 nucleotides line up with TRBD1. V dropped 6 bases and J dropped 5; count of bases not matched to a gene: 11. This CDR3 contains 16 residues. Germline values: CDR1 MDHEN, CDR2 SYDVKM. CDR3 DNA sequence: TGTGCCAGCAGCCCCATCGCGGACAGGGCAAATGAAAAACTGTTTTTT. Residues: CASSPIADRANEKLFF. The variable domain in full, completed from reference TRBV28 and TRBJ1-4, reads DVKVTQSSRYLVKRTGEKVFLECVQDMDHENMFWYRQDPGLGLRLIYFSYDVKMKEKGDIPEGYSVSREKKERFSLILESASTNQTSMYLCASSPIADRANEKLFFGSGTQLSVL.

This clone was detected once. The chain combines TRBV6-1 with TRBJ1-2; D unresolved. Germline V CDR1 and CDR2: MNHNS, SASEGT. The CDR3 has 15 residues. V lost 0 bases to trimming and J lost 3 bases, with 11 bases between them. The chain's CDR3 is CASSEAPGSHYGYTF. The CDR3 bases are TGTGCCAGCAGTGAAGCTCCCGGGTCCCACTATGGCTACACCTTC.

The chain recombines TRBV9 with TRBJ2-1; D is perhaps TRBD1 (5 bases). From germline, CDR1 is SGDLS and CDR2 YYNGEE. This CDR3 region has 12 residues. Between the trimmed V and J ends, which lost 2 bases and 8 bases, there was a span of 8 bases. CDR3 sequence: CASSVLGDEQFF. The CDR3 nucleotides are TGTGCCAGCAGCGTTTTAGGGGATGAGCAGTTCTTC.

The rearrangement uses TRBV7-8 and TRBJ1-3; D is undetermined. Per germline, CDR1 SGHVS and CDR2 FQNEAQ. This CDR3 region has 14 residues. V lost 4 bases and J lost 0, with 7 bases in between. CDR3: CASSSGFSGNTIYF. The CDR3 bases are TGTGCCAGCAGCTCCGGGTTCTCTGGAAACACCATATATTTT.

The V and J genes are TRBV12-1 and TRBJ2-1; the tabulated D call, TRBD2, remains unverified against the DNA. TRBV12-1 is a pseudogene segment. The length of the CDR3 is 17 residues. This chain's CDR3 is CASSPLLVANPYNEQFF. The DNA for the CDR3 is TGTGCCAGCAGTCCGCTACTCGTTGCAAATCCCTACAATGAGCAGTTCTTC.

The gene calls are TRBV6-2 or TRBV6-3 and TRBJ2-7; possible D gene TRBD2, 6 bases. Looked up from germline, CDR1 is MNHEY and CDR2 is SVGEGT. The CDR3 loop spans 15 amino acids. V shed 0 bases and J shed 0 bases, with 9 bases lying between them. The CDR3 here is CASSYSIAVSYEQYF. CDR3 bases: TGTGCCAGCAGTTACTCGATAGCGGTCTCCTACGAGCAGTACTTC.

The DNA of the CDR3 is TGCGCCAGCAGCCAGGTTTACCTGGGGCAGGGGGCGGCTTCACCCCTCCACTTT. Protein product: CASSQVYLGQGAASPLHF. The V call is TRBV4-3, the J call TRBJ1-6, with 8 bases matching TRBD1. The CDR3 loop spans 18 amino acids. With 3 bases clipped from V and 9 bases from J, the junction kept 16 bases outside the gene matches. Germline lookup yields CDR1 LGHNA and CDR2 YSLEER.

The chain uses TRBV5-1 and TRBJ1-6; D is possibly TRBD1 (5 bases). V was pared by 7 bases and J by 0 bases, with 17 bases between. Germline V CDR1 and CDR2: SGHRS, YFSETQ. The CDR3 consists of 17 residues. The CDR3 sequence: CASSLGTTSSYNSPLHF. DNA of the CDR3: TGCGCCAGCTCCCTAGGGACTACGAGCTCCTATAATTCACCCCTCCACTTT.

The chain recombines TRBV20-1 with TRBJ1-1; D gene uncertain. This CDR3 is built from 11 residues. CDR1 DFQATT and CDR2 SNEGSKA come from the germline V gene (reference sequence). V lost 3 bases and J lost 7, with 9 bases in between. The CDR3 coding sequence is TGCAGTGCTAGGGATGACGGTGAAGCTTTCTTT. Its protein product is CSARDDGEAFF.